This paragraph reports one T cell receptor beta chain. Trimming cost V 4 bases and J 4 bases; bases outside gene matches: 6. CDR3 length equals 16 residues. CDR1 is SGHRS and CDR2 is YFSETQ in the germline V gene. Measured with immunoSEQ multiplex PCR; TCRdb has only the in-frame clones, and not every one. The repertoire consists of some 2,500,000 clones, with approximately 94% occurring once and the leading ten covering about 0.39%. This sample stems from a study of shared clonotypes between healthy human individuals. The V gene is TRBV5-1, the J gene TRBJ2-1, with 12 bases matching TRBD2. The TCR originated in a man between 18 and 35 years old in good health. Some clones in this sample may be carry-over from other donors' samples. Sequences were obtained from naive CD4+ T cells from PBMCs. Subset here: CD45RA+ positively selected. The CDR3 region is CASSLAGGGFYNEQFF. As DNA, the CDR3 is TGCGCCAGCAGCCTAGCGGGAGGGGGATTTTACAATGAGCAGTTCTTC.